This TCR beta chain came from a study of CD8 T cells in Susac syndrome. About the research overall: Clinical remission applied to under 10 sequenced Susac syndrome patients, and about six had active disease. Study observations and caveats: That the number of individuals in its TCR sequencing and HLA analysis was relatively small was acknowledged by the study.

Germline V gene sequence: CDR1 MNHEY, CDR2 SVGEGT. The CDR3 is 12 residues long. The V and J ends lost 5 bases and 7 bases respectively, with 9 bases between them. Remarks on this clonotype: What it binds is not known.

RNA, at about 0.45 to 1 ug, was reverse transcribed with random hexamers. MiXCR was run by TCRdb on the immunoSEQ multiplex PCR reads, yielding one entry per CDR3 protein. The sample lists tens of thousands of distinct CDR3 sequences, about 94% seen once, with about 0.3% in the top ten. The chain employs TRBV6-2 or TRBV6-3 and TRBJ2-1; D is possibly TRBD1 (6 bases). The TCR comes from a human donor with Susac syndrome. The sample taken for sequencing was CD4+ T cells from PBMCs. The CDR3 sequence: CASSKGGNEQFF. For the CDR3, the DNA is TGTGCCAGCAGTAAAGGGGGTAATGAGCAGTTCTTC.